The present T cell receptor (beta chain) was sequenced within a study of CD8 T cells in ankylosing spondylitis. Libraries of TCR beta came from quantitative 5'-RACE with molecular barcodes. MiXCR, applied by TCRdb to the 5' RACE reads, yields one record per CDR3 protein. The table lists about 310,000 distinct CDR3 sequences, more than 20% of them singletons, with 3.5% to 4.5% in the top ten. Study conclusions and caveats: CD8+ by phenotype, disease-linked clones were relatively rare in peripheral blood. What seemed typical of ankylosing spondylitis blood was a TCR beta motif built from about eight highly homologous variants. Matched synovial fluid from ankylosing spondylitis patients was reported to be enriched for disease-linked clones.

Regarding this clonotype: Its cognate antigen is unknown.

The CDR3 runs 13 residues. Trimming cost V 7 bases and J 7 bases, with 16 bases left between them. Germline values: CDR1 MDHEN, CDR2 SYDVKM. The sequence came from a female donor with ankylosing spondylitis or in good health (not recorded which). J is TRBJ1-2 and V is TRBV28, with D tentatively TRBD1 (6 bases). Sequencing was performed on blood, either unsorted or a sorted T cell fraction (not recorded which). The DNA for the CDR3 is TGTGCCAGCACCCAAAGGGGGGTTGGTGGCTACACCTTC. Encoded protein: CASTQRGVGGYTF.